The following is a TCR beta chain sequence with its context. Its antigen has not been determined. No base-level quality is on record; no much larger clone is a single base apart. This entry belongs to a study of T cells in lung cancer brain metastases (dated by TCRdb to 2017 to 2018). Context from the whole study: Most of the 20 patients had a history of tobacco use, with a median of approximately 40 pack-years. About 90% of the 20 patients received no interval therapy between primary and metastasis resection. A median interval of approximately 330 days was observed between acquisition of the primary and brain metastasis specimens. The study compared TCR beta CDR3 repertoires between fully resected primary non-small cell lung cancers and paired brain metastases. The cohort included around 20 patients who provided 40 specimens, with each patient contributing one primary lung lesion and one brain metastasis. The median age of the patients at first diagnosis was around 60 years, and the group included several males and 11 females. The average DNA integrity number was about 4 in both primary and metastatic specimens, and the two sites did not differ significantly. Findings and caveats that apply to the study as a whole: A significantly larger repertoire fraction was made up by the ten most abundant clones in brain metastases than in primaries, which was suggestive of clonal expansion. The study could not control for the effects of preoperative corticosteroids on T cell infiltration in brain metastases. Brain metastases had significantly fewer unique productive clones than paired primaries (median around 1,500 versus 5,000). DNA fragmentation in the FFPE samples may have prevented recovery of the complete infiltrating T cell repertoire. Most clones were specific to a single lesion, and overlap between paired lesions was limited (mean Morisita index around 0.25).

Between about 2 and 5 ug genomic DNA was input per sample, and equal DNA input was given to paired samples. TCR beta libraries were constructed with the immunoSEQ hsTCRbeta Kit, with multiplexed V and J gene primers used across two PCR steps. Pooled libraries, together with positive and negative controls, were sequenced on an Illumina MiSeq with a 100-cycle paired-end protocol. On the study's bioinformatics: Raw data were processed by the immunoSEQ vendor into normalized, annotated TCR beta repertoire reports. Richness was defined as the number of unique clones by nucleotide sequence, and the iChao1 and Efron-Thisted estimators were used to extrapolate total richness. To characterize and compare the paired lesions, the analysis used Pielou's evenness, Simpson's index, the proportional abundance of the top-ten clones, and the Morisita overlap index. As stored in TCRdb, this immuneACCESS dataset retains in-frame rearrangements with V and J assigned. A fraction of the clones does not appear; measured against another copy, unresolved V genes explain less than half of the discrepancy, and the remainder lacks a known reason. V and J calls and clone size are given by that table; D and trimming were obtained from the DNA. Across this sample there are under 3,000 clones, with about 93% seen only once. The ten largest clones capture about 4% of the sample.

The CDR1 and CDR2 encoded by the germline V gene are MNHNS and SASEGT. Including cysteine and phenylalanine, the CDR3 has 16 amino acids. Here the CDR3 DNA is all that survives: 48 bases in frame from base 1. The junction shows trimming of 0 bases on V and 10 bases on J, and the gene matches do not reach 8 bases of it. Patients had resection either for delayed recurrence of a solitary brain metastasis or for synchronous oligometastatic disease. To avoid including cancers other than NSCLC, any patient with a history of multiple malignancies was excluded. Using marked H&E slides as a guide, tumor areas were macrodissected from about five unstained 7.5 to 10 um sections that had been deparaffinized. All specimens were fixed in formalin and embedded in paraffin (FFPE). Genomic DNA was extracted using the AllPrep DNA/RNA FFPE Kit.

The chain uses TRBV6-1 and TRBJ2-3; the central 12 bases match TRBD2. This TCR came from a man between 65 and 85 years old with non-small cell lung cancer that had spread to the brain. The sample consisted of tumor tissue from a brain metastasis. This specimen's cell subset or site label, per the study, means: paired resected brain metastasis. CDR3 region: CASSEASSGGAGSQYF. The DNA reads as follows: TGTGCCAGCAGTGAAGCGTCTAGCGGGGGGGCCGGCTCGCAGTATTTT.